The 21 T cell receptor beta chains reported below all come from one sample, sequenced in a study of blood T cells in healthy people across ages. Using a J-beta primer mix together with a sample-barcoded 5' primer, a second PCR was run for roughly 6 to 11 cycles. TCRdb reprocessed the 5' RACE reads via MiXCR and lists one record per CDR3 protein. The table shows about 640,000 distinct CDR3 sequences, with around three fifths occurring only once. Sequences were obtained from blood. The receptors were sampled from a man between 60 and 75 years old in good health.

The DNA of the CDR3 is TGCGCCAGCAGGAAGGGACCTTTCCAAGAGACCCAGTACTTC. Translation: CASRKGPFQETQYF. The rearrangement uses TRBV5-1 and TRBJ2-5; D could derive from TRBD1 or TRBD2 (5 bases each). From germline, CDR1 is SGHRS and CDR2 YFSETQ. The CDR3 extends over 14 amino acids. Trimming pared 5 bases from V and 1 base from J, leaving 12 bases between.

The chain couples TRBV12-3 or TRBV12-4 to TRBJ2-1; 10 positions match TRBD2. The CDR3 loop spans 16 amino acids. V was pared by 6 bases and J by 6 bases, with 11 bases of the junction left unmatched. CDR3 DNA: TGTGCCAGCAGATCCTCCGATCTAGCGGGGGTCAATGAGCAGTTCTTC. Translating it yields CASRSSDLAGVNEQFF.

Here the CDR3 reads CASSSWTRQETQYF. For the CDR3, the DNA is TGTGCCAGCAGTTCCTGGACTAGACAAGAGACCCAGTACTTC. The chain is built from TRBV12-3 or TRBV12-4 and TRBJ2-5, with 7 bases lining up with TRBD2. V lost 4 bases and J lost 2; bases outside the gene matches: 4. There are 14 residues in the CDR3.

The chain employs TRBV6-2 or TRBV6-3 and TRBJ2-1; D perhaps matches TRBD2 (6 bases). Trimming left V 2 bases short and J 9 bases short, with 14 bases between. The germline gives CDR1 MNHEY, CDR2 SVGEGT. This CDR3 contains 14 residues. CDR3 loop: CASSYGRGRGEQFF. The CDR3 nucleotides are TGTGCCAGCAGTTACGGGCGGGGCCGGGGTGAGCAGTTCTTC.

In this sample, this clonotype turned up many times. V and J are TRBV6-2 or TRBV6-3 and TRBJ2-5, with TRBD2 matching over 7 bases. The CDR3 totals 13 residues. Trimming removed 6 bases from V and 5 bases from J; junction bases left unmatched: 6. Germline lookup yields CDR1 MNHEY and CDR2 SVGEGT. The CDR3 DNA follows: TGTGCCAGCAGCCGGACTAGTTCGGAGACCCAGTACTTC. Translation: CASSRTSSETQYF.

This chain joins TRBV20-1 and TRBJ2-7; possible D gene TRBD2, 6 bases. Trimming left V 1 base short and J 4 bases short, with 11 bases between. The CDR3 contains 13 residues. Germline V gives CDR1 DFQATT, CDR2 SNEGSKA (reference sequence). CDR3 region: CSARGGVLYEQYF. CDR3 coding DNA: TGCAGTGCTAGAGGGGGGGTCCTATACGAGCAGTACTTC.

This chain connects TRBV10-3 to TRBJ2-4; 12 bases agree with TRBD2. Germline trimming cut 3 bases from V and 3 bases from J; bases unmatched to any gene: 3. Per germline, CDR1 ENHRY and CDR2 SYGVKD. The CDR3 consists of 16 residues. Written as DNA, the CDR3 is TGTGCCATCAGTGAACCGACTAGCGGGGGCAAAAACATTCAGTACTTC. Protein product: CAISEPTSGGKNIQYF.

The rearrangement uses TRBV11-3 and TRBJ2-1; the match to TRBD2 covers 9 bases. Germline V gene lookup returns CDR1 SGHNT and CDR2 YENEEA. V trimming: 5 bases; J trimming: 7 bases; junction bases outside the gene matches: 9. This CDR3 contains 15 residues. The DNA for the CDR3 is TGTGCCAGCAGCCGTAGCCGCGGGGGGGCGAATGAGCAGTTCTTC. Translation gives CASSRSRGGANEQFF.

The J gene is TRBJ1-2, the V gene TRBV29-1, with D tentatively TRBD1 (6 bases). Trimming removed 2 bases from V and 5 bases from J, with 15 bases in between. This CDR3 has 14 amino acids. CDR1 and CDR2 (germline): SQVTM, ANQGSEA. The CDR3 sequence: CSVETPRGRYGYTF. DNA of the CDR3: TGCAGCGTTGAAACTCCCAGGGGTCGGTATGGCTACACCTTC.

This rearrangement joins TRBV5-1 to TRBJ2-1; D possibly uses TRBD1 or TRBD2 (5 bases each). CDR3 length: 13 amino acids. Germline CDR1 and CDR2: SGHRS and YFSETQ. The V end was cut by 2 bases, the J end by 9 bases, with 12 bases between. CDR3 in DNA: TGCGCCAGCAGCTTCAGGGACGAGGGTGAGCAGTTCTTC. Its protein is CASSFRDEGEQFF.

In this sample, this clonotype turned up a few times. The chain has TRBV19 and TRBJ2-1, with 7 bases matching TRBD1. From germline, CDR1 is LNHDA and CDR2 SQIVND (reference sequence). The CDR3 consists of 14 residues. The junction had 5 bases not matched to a gene; V was cut back by 5 bases and J by 4 bases. Written as DNA, the CDR3 is TGTGCCAGTAGTCCGGGACAGCTGTACAATGAGCAGTTCTTC. Translated: CASSPGQLYNEQFF. Combining the CDR3 with reference TRBV19 and TRBJ2-1 gives the whole variable domain DGGITQSPKYLFRKEGQNVTLSCEQNLNHDAMYWYRQDPGQGLRLIYYSQIVNDFQKGDIAEGYSVSREKKESFPLTVTSAQKNPTAFYLCASSPGQLYNEQFFGPGTRLTVL.

J is TRBJ2-3 and V is TRBV6-4, with TRBD2 matching over 11 bases. CDR3 length: 15 residues. With V trimmed by 0 bases and J by 4 bases, 0 bases remained unmatched. CDR1 MRHNA and CDR2 SNTAGT come from the germline V gene. CDR3 sequence (DNA): TGTGCCAGCAGTGACTCACTAGCGGGAGCAGATACGCAGTATTTT. Protein product: CASSDSLAGADTQYF.

The V call is TRBV6-2 or TRBV6-3, the J call TRBJ2-7; TRBD1 aligns across 8 bases. The V gene's germline CDR1 is MNHEY and CDR2 SVGEGT. The CDR3 totals 14 residues. The J segment lost 9 bases and the V segment lost 6 bases, leaving 13 bases of the junction unmatched. The CDR3 DNA reads TGTGCCAGCAGAAAGGACAGGGACTGGTGGTGGCAGTACTTC. As protein: CASRKDRDWWWQYF.

V is TRBV10-2 and J is TRBJ1-1; tentatively, D is TRBD1 (5 bases). The CDR3 consists of 14 residues. CDR1 and CDR2 (germline): WSHSY, SAAADI. Between the trimmed V and J ends, which lost 2 bases and 4 bases, there was a span of 11 bases. The CDR3 protein is CASSELGRGTEAFF. In DNA form, the CDR3 reads TGCGCCAGCAGTGAGCTCGGGAGGGGCACTGAAGCTTTCTTT.

The J gene is TRBJ2-4, the V gene TRBV12-3 or TRBV12-4, with D maybe TRBD1 (6 bases). CDR3 length: 20 residues. Trimming took 0 bases from V and 0 from J, leaving 21 bases between them. CDR3 loop: CASSLALGTSLGVAKNIQYF. CDR3 nucleotide sequence: TGTGCCAGCAGTTTAGCGCTTGGGACATCCTTAGGAGTAGCCAAAAACATTCAGTACTTC.

This clonotype was seen a handful of times. The rearrangement joins TRBV18 to TRBJ1-1; D remains ambiguous. In germline, CDR1 is KGHSH, CDR2 LQKENI. The CDR3 extends over 13 amino acids. V lost 6 bases, J lost 2 bases, and 10 bases lay in between. The CDR3 DNA reads as TGTGCCAGCTCCCAAGAACTAAACACTGAAGCTTTCTTT. Protein: CASSQELNTEAFF.

This chain joins TRBV7-9 and TRBJ2-5; D may be TRBD1 or TRBD2 (5 bases each). Germline V lookup: CDR1 SEHNR, CDR2 FQNEAQ (reference sequence). V was shortened by 3 bases and J by 2 bases, with 10 bases between the two germline ends. The CDR3 is 14 amino acids. The chain's CDR3 is CASSFGTNQETQYF. For the CDR3, the DNA is TGTGCCAGCAGCTTCGGGACCAATCAAGAGACCCAGTACTTC.

The chain combines TRBV20-1 with TRBJ1-6; the D gene is possibly TRBD1 (6 bases). The CDR3 has 14 amino acids. In germline, CDR1 is DFQATT, CDR2 SNEGSKA (reference sequence). V lost 5 bases to trimming and J lost 3 bases, with 11 bases between them. The CDR3 protein is CSARRTDYNSPLHF. CDR3 in DNA: TGCAGTGCTCGACGGACAGACTATAATTCACCCCTCCACTTT.

There are a few counts of this clonotype. This chain uses TRBV6-2 or TRBV6-3 with TRBJ2-7; 8 bases are a match to TRBD2. Germline CDR1 and CDR2: MNHEY and SVGEGT. The trim removed 4 bases at V and 6 bases at J, leaving 2 bases unmatched. The length of the CDR3 is 12 residues. The CDR3 reads CASSFSGVEQYF. In DNA, the CDR3 is TGTGCCAGCAGTTTTAGCGGGGTCGAGCAGTACTTC.

The chain joins TRBV7-9 to TRBJ2-5; TRBD2 is a possible D gene (5 bases). Germline CDR1 and CDR2: SEHNR and FQNEAQ (reference sequence). The CDR3 extends over 15 amino acids. V gave up 5 bases and J gave up 0 bases, with 13 bases separating them. The CDR3 loop is CASSPTTGYQETQYF. CDR3 in DNA: TGTGCCAGCAGCCCTACGACGGGGTACCAAGAGACCCAGTACTTC.

This sequence joins TRBV12-3 or TRBV12-4 and TRBJ1-5, with D possibly TRBD1 on 6 matching bases. The ends were cut back, 5 bases at V and 3 bases at J, with 14 bases in the middle. The CDR3 runs 15 residues. CDR3 sequence reads: CASSPWGDTNQPQHF. The CDR3 nucleotides are TGTGCCAGCAGTCCTTGGGGGGACACCAATCAGCCCCAGCATTTT.